These 9 T cell receptor beta chains were all obtained from the same sample, sequenced in a study of long-term antiretroviral therapy in people with HIV. They ran version v3.0 of the immunoSEQ assay at survey level. Repertoires were generated with immunoSEQ multiplex PCR, while TCRdb's copy carries only in-frame clones and drops some. The sample records tens of thousands of clones, roughly 80% being singletons. Specimen: unsorted PBMCs, collected 0.4 years before starting antiretroviral therapy. The receptors here all came from a young man with HIV.

The J gene is TRBJ2-7, the V gene TRBV5-6; the D is unclear. This CDR3 comprises 13 residues. Trimming cost V 1 base and J 0 bases, with 5 bases left between them. Germline CDR1 SGHDT, CDR2 YYEEEE. In nucleotides, the CDR3 is TGTGCCAGCAGCTTGAAGAGCTCCTACGAGCAGTACTTC. Its protein is CASSLKSSYEQYF.

This clone was found once. The chain joins TRBV5-4 to TRBJ1-1; TRBD1 matches at 9 bases. The length of the CDR3 is 13 residues. V shed 6 bases and J 6 bases; nucleotides not matched to a gene: 6. Germline V CDR1 and CDR2: SGHNT, YYREEE (reference sequence). CDR3 protein: CASNRDRESEAFF. The CDR3 DNA follows: TGTGCCAGCAACCGGGACAGGGAATCTGAAGCTTTCTTT.

J is TRBJ1-2 and V is TRBV20-1; no clear D gene. The V gene lost 2 bases and the J gene lost 8 bases, with 9 bases spanning the gap. Germline V lookup: CDR1 DFQATT, CDR2 SNEGSKA (reference sequence). This CDR3 has 11 residues. In DNA, the CDR3 is TGCAGTGCTAGACACATGGGAGGCTACACCTTC. This translates into CSARHMGGYTF.

V gene TRBV2 combines with J gene TRBJ1-5; TRBD1 agrees at 7 bases. Germline CDR1 SNHLY, CDR2 FYNNEI. With 3 bases clipped from V and 0 bases from J, the junction kept 14 bases outside the gene matches. CDR3 size: 19 residues. The CDR3 spells CASSDKGGQSLYSNQPQHF. The CDR3 bases are TGTGCCAGCAGTGACAAAGGGGGACAGTCCCTTTATAGCAATCAGCCCCAGCATTTT. Full variable domain (outside the CDR3, taken from reference TRBV2 and TRBJ1-5): EPEVTQTPSHQVTQMGQEVILRCVPISNHLYFYWYRQILGQKVEFLVSFYNNEISEKSEIFDDQFSVERPDGSNFTLKIRSTKLEDSAMYFCASSDKGGQSLYSNQPQHFGDGTRLSIL.

The chain joins TRBV27 to TRBJ2-7; D may match TRBD1 or TRBD2 (5 bases each). Trimming removed 2 bases from V and 7 bases from J, with 12 bases in between. This CDR3 contains 13 residues. Germline values: CDR1 MNHEY, CDR2 SMNVEV (reference sequence). CDR3 nucleotides: TGTGCCAGCAGTTTAGGGTCAGGGAGTGAGCAGTACTTC. This translates into CASSLGSGSEQYF.

The rearrangement joins TRBV6-5 to TRBJ2-3, with D perhaps given as TRBD1 or TRBD2 (6 bases each). There are 15 residues in the CDR3. Per the germline V gene, CDR1 is MNHEY and CDR2 is SVGAGI. V was pared by 6 bases and J by 6 bases, with 19 bases between. DNA for the CDR3: TGTGCCAGCAGCAATCCCGGGGGCGAGAGGGATACGCAGTATTTT. Its translation: CASSNPGGERDTQYF.

The gene calls are TRBV9 and TRBJ2-7, with 7 bases identical to TRBD2. The CDR3 has 16 residues. In germline, CDR1 is SGDLS, CDR2 YYNGEE. Trimming at V came to 2 bases and at J to 2 bases, leaving 10 bases not matched to a gene. The CDR3 sequence: CASSVGLGLKTYEQYF. CDR3 nucleotides: TGTGCCAGCAGCGTGGGGTTGGGACTAAAGACCTACGAGCAGTACTTC.

This sequence joins TRBV19 and TRBJ2-2, with D perhaps TRBD1 (5 bases). CDR3 length: 15 residues. Trimming cost V 3 bases and J 4 bases, with 12 bases left between them. The germline V gene has CDR1 LNHDA and CDR2 SQIVND (reference sequence). CDR3 DNA sequence: TGTGCCAGTAGTATTTCAGGGTATGGCACCGGGGAGCTGTTTTTT. Amino acids: CASSISGYGTGELFF.

The chain combines TRBV2 with TRBJ2-7; D is unresolved. Between the trimmed V and J ends, which lost 6 bases and 2 bases, there was a span of 8 bases. In germline, CDR1 is SNHLY, CDR2 FYNNEI. The CDR3 loop spans 12 amino acids. CDR3 sequence reads: CASRIQTYEQYF. In DNA, the CDR3 is TGTGCCAGCAGAATCCAGACCTACGAGCAGTACTTC.